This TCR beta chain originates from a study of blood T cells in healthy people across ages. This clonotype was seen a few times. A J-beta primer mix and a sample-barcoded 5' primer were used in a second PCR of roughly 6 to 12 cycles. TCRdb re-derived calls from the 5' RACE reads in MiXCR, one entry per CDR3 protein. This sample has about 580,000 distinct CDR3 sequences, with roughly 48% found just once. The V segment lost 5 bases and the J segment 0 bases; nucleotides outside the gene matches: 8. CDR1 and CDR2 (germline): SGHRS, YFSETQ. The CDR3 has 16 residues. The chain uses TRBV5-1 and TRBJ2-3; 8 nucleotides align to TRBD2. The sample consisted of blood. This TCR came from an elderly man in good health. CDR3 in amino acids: CASSRLGGGSTDTQYF. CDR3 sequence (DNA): TGCGCCAGCAGTAGGCTAGGCGGGGGGAGCACAGATACGCAGTATTTT.